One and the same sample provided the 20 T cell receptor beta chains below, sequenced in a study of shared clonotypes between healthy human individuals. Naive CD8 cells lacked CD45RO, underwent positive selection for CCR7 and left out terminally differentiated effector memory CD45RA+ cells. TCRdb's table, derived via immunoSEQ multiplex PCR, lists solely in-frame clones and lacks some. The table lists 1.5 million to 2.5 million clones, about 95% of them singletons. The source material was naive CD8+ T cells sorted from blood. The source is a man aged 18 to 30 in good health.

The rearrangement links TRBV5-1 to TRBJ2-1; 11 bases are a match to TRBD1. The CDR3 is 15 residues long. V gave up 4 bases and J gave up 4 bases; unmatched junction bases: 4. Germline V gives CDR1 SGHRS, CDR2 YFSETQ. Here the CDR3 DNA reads TGCGCCAGCAGCATCGGACAGGGGGCGTACAATGAGCAGTTCTTC. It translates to CASSIGQGAYNEQFF. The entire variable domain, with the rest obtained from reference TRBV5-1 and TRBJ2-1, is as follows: KAGVTQTPRYLIKTRGQQVTLSCSPISGHRSVSWYQQTPGQGLQFLFEYFSETQRNKGNFPGRFSGRQFSNSRSEMNVSTLELGDSALYLCASSIGQGAYNEQFFGPGTRLTVL.

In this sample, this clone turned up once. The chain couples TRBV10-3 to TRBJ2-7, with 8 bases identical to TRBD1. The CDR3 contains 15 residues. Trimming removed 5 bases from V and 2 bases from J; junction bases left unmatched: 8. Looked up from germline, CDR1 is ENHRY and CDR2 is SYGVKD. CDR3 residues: CAISTTDRDPYEQYF. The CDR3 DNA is TGTGCCATCAGTACCACGGACAGGGACCCCTACGAGCAGTACTTC.

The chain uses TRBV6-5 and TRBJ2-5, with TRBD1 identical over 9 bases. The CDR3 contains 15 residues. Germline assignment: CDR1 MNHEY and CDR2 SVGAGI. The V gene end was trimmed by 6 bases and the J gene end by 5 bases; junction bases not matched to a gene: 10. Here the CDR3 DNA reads TGTGCCAGCAGGGATACGGGACAGGGCGTCGAGACCCAGTACTTC. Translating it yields CASRDTGQGVETQYF.

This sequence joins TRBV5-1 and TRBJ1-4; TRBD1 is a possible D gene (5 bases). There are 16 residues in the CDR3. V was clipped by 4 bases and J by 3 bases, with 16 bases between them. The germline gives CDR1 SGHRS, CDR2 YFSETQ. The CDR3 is CASSPILARANEKLFF. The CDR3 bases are TGCGCCAGCAGCCCTATCCTTGCCAGGGCTAATGAAAAACTGTTTTTT.

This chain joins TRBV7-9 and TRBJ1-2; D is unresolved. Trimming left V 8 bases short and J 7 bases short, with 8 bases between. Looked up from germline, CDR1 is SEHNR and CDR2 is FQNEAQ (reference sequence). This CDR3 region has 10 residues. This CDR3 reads CASDLGGYTF. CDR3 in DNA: TGTGCCAGCGATCTTGGTGGCTACACCTTC. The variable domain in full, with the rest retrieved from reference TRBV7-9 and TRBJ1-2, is DTGVSQNPRHKITKRGQNVTFRCDPISEHNRLYWYRQTLGQGPEFLTYFQNEAQLEKSRLLSDRFSAERPKGSFSTLEIQRTEQGDSAMYLCASDLGGYTFGSGTRLTVV.

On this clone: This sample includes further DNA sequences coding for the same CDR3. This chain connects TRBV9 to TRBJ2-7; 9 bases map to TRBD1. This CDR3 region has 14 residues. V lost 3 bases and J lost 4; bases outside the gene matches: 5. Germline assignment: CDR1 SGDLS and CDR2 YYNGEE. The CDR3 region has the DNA TGTGCCAGCAGCGCGGGACAGGGAGTATACGAGCAGTACTTC. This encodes CASSAGQGVYEQYF. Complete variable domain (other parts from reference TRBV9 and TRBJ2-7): DSGVTQTPKHLITATGQRVTLRCSPRSGDLSVYWYQQSLDQGLQFLIQYYNGEERAKGNILERFSAQQFPDLHSELNLSSLELGDSALYFCASSAGQGVYEQYFGPGTRLTVT.

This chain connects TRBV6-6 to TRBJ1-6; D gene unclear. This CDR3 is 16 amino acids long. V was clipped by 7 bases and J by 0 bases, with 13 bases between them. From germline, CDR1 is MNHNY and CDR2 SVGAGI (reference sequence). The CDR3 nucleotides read TGTGCCAGCACCCCCCAAGGATACTCCTATAATTCACCCCTCCACTTT. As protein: CASTPQGYSYNSPLHF.

The CDR3 DNA reads as TGTGCCAGCAGCTTAGCGTTAGGGGGCAGCATGAATAATTCACCCCTCCACTTT. Translating gives CASSLALGGSMNNSPLHF. The gene calls are TRBV7-9 and TRBJ1-6; 7 nucleotides match TRBD1. In germline, CDR1 is SEHNR, CDR2 FQNEAQ (reference sequence). After removal of 0 bases from V and 5 bases from J, the junction contained 10 bases not matched to a gene. This CDR3 is built from 18 residues.

CDR3 protein: CASSWTVNSYEQYF. The DNA of the CDR3 is TGTGCCAGCAGTTGGACAGTCAACTCCTACGAGCAGTACTTC. This chain joins TRBV28 and TRBJ2-7; possible D gene TRBD1, 6 bases. Germline CDR1 MDHEN, CDR2 SYDVKM. The CDR3 is 14 amino acids. The ends were cut back, 4 bases at V and 0 bases at J, with 10 bases in the middle.

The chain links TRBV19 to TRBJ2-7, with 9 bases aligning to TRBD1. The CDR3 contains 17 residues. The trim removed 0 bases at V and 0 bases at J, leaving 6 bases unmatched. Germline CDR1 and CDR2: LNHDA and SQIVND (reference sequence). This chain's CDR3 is CASSIDLRTGVSYEQYF. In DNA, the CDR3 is TGTGCCAGTAGTATAGATCTTAGGACAGGGGTCTCCTACGAGCAGTACTTC.

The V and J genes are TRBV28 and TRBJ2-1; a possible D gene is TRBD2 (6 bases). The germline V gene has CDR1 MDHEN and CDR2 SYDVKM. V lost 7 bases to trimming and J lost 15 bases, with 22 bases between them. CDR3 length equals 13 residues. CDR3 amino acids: CASTVGRREVWFF. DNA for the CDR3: TGTGCCAGCACCGTGGGTAGGAGGGAGGTATGGTTCTTC.

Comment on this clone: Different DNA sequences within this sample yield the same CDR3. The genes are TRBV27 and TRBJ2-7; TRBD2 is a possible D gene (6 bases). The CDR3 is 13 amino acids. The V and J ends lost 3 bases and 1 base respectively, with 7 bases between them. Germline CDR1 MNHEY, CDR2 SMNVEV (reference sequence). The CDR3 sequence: CASSFAGSYEQYF. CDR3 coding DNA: TGTGCCAGCAGTTTCGCGGGATCCTACGAGCAGTACTTC.

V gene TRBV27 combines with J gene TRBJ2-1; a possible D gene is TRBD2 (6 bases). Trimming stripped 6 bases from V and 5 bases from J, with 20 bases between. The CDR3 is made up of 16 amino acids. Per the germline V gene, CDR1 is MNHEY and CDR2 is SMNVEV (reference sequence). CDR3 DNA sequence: TGTGCCAGCAGACTCCTAGGAGGGAGGTGGAACAATGAGCAGTTCTTC. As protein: CASRLLGGRWNNEQFF.

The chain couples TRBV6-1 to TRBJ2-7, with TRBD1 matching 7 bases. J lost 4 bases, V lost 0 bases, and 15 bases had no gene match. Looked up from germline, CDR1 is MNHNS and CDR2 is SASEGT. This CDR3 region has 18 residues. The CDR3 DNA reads TGTGCCAGCAGTGAAGCAGCCGCTCTGGTAGGGGGCCTTTACGAGCAGTACTTC. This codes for CASSEAAALVGGLYEQYF.

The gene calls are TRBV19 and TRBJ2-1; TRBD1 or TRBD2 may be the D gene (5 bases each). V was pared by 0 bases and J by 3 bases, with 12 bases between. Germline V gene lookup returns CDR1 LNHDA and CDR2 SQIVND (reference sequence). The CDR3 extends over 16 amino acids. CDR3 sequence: CASSIDRGVLYNEQFF. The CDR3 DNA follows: TGTGCCAGTAGTATAGATCGGGGCGTCCTCTACAATGAGCAGTTCTTC.

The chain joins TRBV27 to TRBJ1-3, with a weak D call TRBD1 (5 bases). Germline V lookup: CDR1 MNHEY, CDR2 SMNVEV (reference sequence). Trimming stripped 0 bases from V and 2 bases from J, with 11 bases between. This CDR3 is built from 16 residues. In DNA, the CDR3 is TGTGCCAGCAGTTTATCACAAGGGGAAGCTGGAAACACCATATATTTT. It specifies CASSLSQGEAGNTIYF.

The CDR3 loop reads CASSATEAYEQYF. CDR3 in DNA: TGTGCCAGCAGCGCCACAGAAGCCTACGAGCAGTACTTC. The chain uses TRBV5-6 and TRBJ2-7; D is undetermined. Germline V gene sequence: CDR1 SGHDT, CDR2 YYEEEE. V lost 4 bases to trimming and J lost 2 bases, with 10 bases between them. This CDR3 comprises 13 residues.

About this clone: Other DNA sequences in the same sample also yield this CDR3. The CDR3 sequence: CASRDLSYEQYF. The CDR3 nucleotides read TGTGCCAGCCGGGACCTCTCCTACGAGCAGTACTTC. This chain connects TRBV2 to TRBJ2-7, with D perhaps being TRBD1 or TRBD2 (5 bases each). V shed 8 bases and J shed 0 bases, with 8 bases lying between them. The CDR3 covers 12 residues. Germline assignment: CDR1 SNHLY and CDR2 FYNNEI.

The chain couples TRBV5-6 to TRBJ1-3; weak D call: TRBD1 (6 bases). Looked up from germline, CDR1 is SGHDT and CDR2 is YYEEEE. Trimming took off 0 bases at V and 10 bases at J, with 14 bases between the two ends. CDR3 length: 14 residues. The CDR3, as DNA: TGTGCCAGCAGCTTGGGACAGGATCCTTTTACCATATATTTT. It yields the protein CASSLGQDPFTIYF.

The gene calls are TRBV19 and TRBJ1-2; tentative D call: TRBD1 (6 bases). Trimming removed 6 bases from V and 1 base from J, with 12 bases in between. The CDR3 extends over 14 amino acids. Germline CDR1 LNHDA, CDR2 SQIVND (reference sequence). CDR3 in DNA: TGTGCCAGTAGGAAGACAGGAGATAACTATGGCTACACCTTC. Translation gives CASRKTGDNYGYTF.